This entry lists 26 T cell receptor beta chains sequenced from one sample in a study of T cell responses to AZD1222 COVID-19 vaccine. The protocol was immunoSEQ multiplex PCR, while the TCRdb copy is restricted to in-frame clones and leaves out a portion. Among more than 85,000 clones, 82% were seen once, and the ten largest hold 5%. Material: peripheral blood, obtained on day 0 of AZD1222 vaccination. The receptors derive from an adult in good health.

This clone was detected a few times. This sequence joins TRBV7-2 and TRBJ1-1; TRBD1 matches 8 bases. With V trimmed by 0 bases and J by 5 bases, 20 bases remained unmatched. The CDR3 runs to 20 residues. Germline CDR1 reads SGHTA; CDR2 reads FQGNSA. The CDR3 region is CASSLAPRGTGGGRGTEAFF. CDR3 coding DNA: TGTGCCAGCAGCTTAGCCCCCAGGGGGACAGGAGGCGGGAGGGGTACTGAAGCTTTCTTT.

The chain is built from TRBV23-1 and TRBJ1-1; TRBD1 matches at 8 bases. TRBV23-1 is placed among ORFs of uncertain function. The CDR3 contains 14 residues. The J segment lost 0 bases and the V segment lost 6 bases, leaving 3 bases of the junction unmatched. The CDR3 DNA sequence: TGCGCCAGCAGCCGGACAGGGATGAACACTGAAGCTTTCTTT. Protein: CASSRTGMNTEAFF.

The sample holds one count of this clone. This sequence joins TRBV12-3 or TRBV12-4 and TRBJ1-3; a weak D match, TRBD1 (5 bases). This CDR3 spans 12 amino acids. Trimming removed 5 bases at V and 5 bases at J, with 7 bases between. The DNA of the CDR3 is TGTGCCAGCAGTCGGACAAGAAACACCATATATTTT. Its protein is CASSRTRNTIYF.

The chain joins TRBV19 to TRBJ1-1; D unclear. Between the trimmed V and J ends, which lost 6 bases and 1 base, there was a span of 12 bases. The CDR3 extends over 14 amino acids. Germline V gene data show CDR1 as LNHDA and CDR2 as SQIVND (reference sequence). CDR3 sequence reads: CASSKRAQNTEAFF. CDR3 in DNA: TGTGCCAGTAGCAAGCGGGCTCAGAACACTGAAGCTTTCTTT.

J is TRBJ1-1 and V is TRBV5-1; TRBD1 matches at 7 bases. The V gene end was trimmed by 0 bases and the J gene end by 5 bases; junction bases not matched to a gene: 7. This CDR3 has 15 residues. Germline V CDR1 and CDR2: SGHRS, YFSETQ. CDR3 nucleotides: TGCGCCAGCAGCTTGGAGGCAGGGGGGCTGACTGAAGCTTTCTTT. It codes for CASSLEAGGLTEAFF. The full variable domain, with the rest looked up from reference TRBV5-1 and TRBJ1-1, is KAGVTQTPRYLIKTRGQQVTLSCSPISGHRSVSWYQQTPGQGLQFLFEYFSETQRNKGNFPGRFSGRQFSNSRSEMNVSTLELGDSALYLCASSLEAGGLTEAFFGQGTRLTVV.

The rearrangement uses TRBV30 and TRBJ1-4; D might be TRBD1 (5 bases). The CDR3 consists of 13 residues. Germline CDR1 and CDR2: GTSNPN and SVGIG (reference sequence). The V gene lost 7 bases and the J gene lost 3 bases, with 12 bases spanning the gap. CDR3 residues: CAYRQKSNEKLFF. The CDR3, as DNA: TGTGCCTATCGACAGAAATCTAATGAAAAACTGTTTTTT.

This chain links TRBV12-3 or TRBV12-4 with TRBJ2-5, with D maybe TRBD1 (6 bases). The CDR3 has 13 residues. Trimming pared 6 bases from V and 5 bases from J, leaving 13 bases between. CDR3: CASRLQGSETQYF. DNA of the CDR3: TGTGCCAGCAGACTACAGGGATCGGAGACCCAGTACTTC.

This sequence joins TRBV27 and TRBJ1-1; 8 bases agree with TRBD1. Germline V gene data show CDR1 as MNHEY and CDR2 as SMNVEV (reference sequence). The CDR3 sequence is 14 residues long. Losses at the gene ends were 4 bases for V and 9 bases for J; bases not matched to a gene: 10. DNA for the CDR3: TGTGCCAGCAGTTCGCAGGGGGCTCTCGCGCAAGCTTTCTTT. As protein: CASSSQGALAQAFF.

This rearrangement joins TRBV15 to TRBJ1-6; D is undetermined. Germline loops: CDR1 LNHNV, CDR2 YYDKDF (reference sequence). CDR3 length: 16 amino acids. With 6 bases removed from V and 0 bases from J, the gap between germline ends came to 12 bases. This CDR3 reads CATSKGGRSYNSPLHF. CDR3 DNA sequence: TGTGCCACCAGTAAGGGAGGGCGCTCCTATAATTCACCCCTCCACTTT. Full variable domain (missing parts from reference TRBV15 and TRBJ1-6): DAMVIQNPRYQVTQFGKPVTLSCSQTLNHNVMYWYQQKSSQAPKLLFHYYDKDFNNEADTPDNFQSRRPNTSFCFLDIRSPGLGDTAMYLCATSKGGRSYNSPLHFGNGTRLTVT.

Here the CDR3 DNA reads TGCAGCGGGATGAAGTCGAACACTGAAGCTTTCTTT. Translation gives CSGMKSNTEAFF. The chain is built from TRBV29-1 and TRBJ1-1; D call uncertain. Looked up from germline, CDR1 is SQVTM and CDR2 is ANQGSEA. The CDR3 has 12 residues. With 7 bases removed from V and 1 base from J, the gap between germline ends came to 10 bases.

The V gene is TRBV5-1, the J gene TRBJ2-2; D ambiguous. Germline CDR1 reads SGHRS; CDR2 reads YFSETQ. Deletions cut 0 bases from V and 8 bases from J, with 8 bases between. CDR3 length: 13 amino acids. The CDR3 sequence: CASSLDLAGELFF. The CDR3 coding sequence is TGCGCCAGCAGCTTGGATTTGGCGGGGGAGCTGTTTTTT. Full variable domain (outside the CDR3, taken from reference TRBV5-1 and TRBJ2-2): KAGVTQTPRYLIKTRGQQVTLSCSPISGHRSVSWYQQTPGQGLQFLFEYFSETQRNKGNFPGRFSGRQFSNSRSEMNVSTLELGDSALYLCASSLDLAGELFFGEGSRLTVL.

In this sample, this clone turned up a few times. The V call is TRBV30, the J call TRBJ1-4, with D uncertain. The CDR3 runs to 11 residues. V was shortened by 4 bases and J by 5 bases, with 5 bases between the two germline ends. CDR1 is GTSNPN, CDR2 SVGIG, per germline (reference sequence). The DNA for the CDR3 is TGTGCCTGGAAGGTGAATGAAAAACTGTTTTTT. Amino acid sequence: CAWKVNEKLFF. The full variable domain, rest sourced from reference TRBV30 and TRBJ1-4, is SQTIHQWPATLVQPVGSPLSLECTVEGTSNPNLYWYRQAAGRGLQLLFYSVGIGQISSEVPQNLSASRPQDRQFILSSKKLLLSDSGFYLCAWKVNEKLFFGSGTQLSVL.

This chain uses TRBV10-3 with TRBJ2-6, with no clear D. CDR3 length: 15 amino acids. Deletions cut 7 bases from V and 4 bases from J, with 14 bases between. The germline gives CDR1 ENHRY, CDR2 SYGVKD. CDR3 nucleotides: TGTGCCATCACCCTCCTAGTCTCCGGGGCCAACGTCCTGACTTTC. Translating gives CAITLLVSGANVLTF.

The chain carries TRBV6-2 or TRBV6-3 and TRBJ2-1; TRBD2 matches at 8 bases. Germline V gives CDR1 MNHEY, CDR2 SVGEGT. The CDR3 loop spans 13 amino acids. Losses at the gene ends were 5 bases for V and 14 bases for J; bases not matched to a gene: 11. The chain's CDR3 is CASSAPPAGAEFF. CDR3 sequence (DNA): TGTGCCAGCAGTGCCCCCCCAGCGGGGGCCGAGTTCTTC.

V is TRBV5-8 and J is TRBJ2-7; a possible D gene is TRBD1 (6 bases). CDR1 is SGHTS and CDR2 is YDEGEE in the germline V gene. V dropped 3 bases and J dropped 4 bases, with 11 bases sitting between them. The CDR3 runs to 13 residues. CDR3 nucleotide sequence: TGTGCCAGCAGCTGGGGTGACAGGTACGAGCAGTACTTC. This translates into CASSWGDRYEQYF.

This clone was observed a single time. The chain carries TRBV6-5 and TRBJ2-7; no firm D call. The CDR3 runs to 13 residues. Deletions cut 8 bases from V and 2 bases from J, with 13 bases between. The germline V gene encodes CDR1 MNHEY and CDR2 SVGAGI. The CDR3, as DNA: TGTGCCAGCGGCTCACAAGCCCCCTACGAGCAGTACTTC. This codes for CASGSQAPYEQYF.

The rearrangement uses TRBV24-1 and TRBJ1-5; 10 bases are a match to TRBD1. This CDR3 spans 13 amino acids. Germline CDR1 KGHDR, CDR2 SFDVKD. V lost 11 bases, J lost 4 bases, and 4 bases stayed unmatched. The CDR3 is CAIRQGANQPQHF. In DNA form, the CDR3 reads TGTGCCATTCGACAGGGGGCGAATCAGCCCCAGCATTTT.

The chain uses TRBV11-2 and TRBJ2-2; no definite D call. Germline V gene sequence: CDR1 SGHAT, CDR2 FQNNGV. Trimming pared 1 base from V and 6 bases from J, leaving 12 bases between. This CDR3 region has 15 residues. CDR3 DNA sequence: TGTGCCAGCAGCTTAGGGGCAGGTGGGCCCGGGGAGCTGTTTTTT. It specifies CASSLGAGGPGELFF.

The rearrangement links TRBV28 to TRBJ1-1; D not certain. Trimming left V 0 bases short and J 0 bases short, with 2 bases between. The CDR3 runs 13 residues. The germline CDR1 and CDR2 sequences are MDHEN and SYDVKM. CDR3 bases: TGTGCCAGCAGTTTATGGGTGAACACTGAAGCTTTCTTT. It codes for CASSLWVNTEAFF.

This clone was recorded only once. The V call is TRBV12-5, the J call TRBJ1-2; the match to TRBD1 covers 8 bases. The V segment lost 5 bases and the J segment 5 bases; nucleotides outside the gene matches: 7. This CDR3 spans 14 amino acids. Germline CDR1 reads LGHNT; CDR2 reads FRNRAP. The CDR3 bases are TGTGCTAGTGGTATCGACAGGGGAATGTATGGCTACACCTTC. Translated: CASGIDRGMYGYTF.

The chain combines TRBV6-5 with TRBJ1-2; 8 bases line up with TRBD1. V lost 6 bases and J lost 5; bases outside the gene matches: 8. There are 14 residues in the CDR3. Germline lookup yields CDR1 MNHEY and CDR2 SVGAGI. DNA of the CDR3: TGTGCCAGCAGGGGCCCAGGGACAGGTTATGGCTACACCTTC. Amino acids: CASRGPGTGYGYTF.

This sequence joins TRBV7-3 and TRBJ2-7; 10 bases agree with TRBD1. Per the germline V gene, CDR1 is SGHTA and CDR2 is FQGTGA. The CDR3 loop spans 14 amino acids. V lost 3 bases to trimming and J lost 2 bases; unmatched junction nucleotides: 1. Here the CDR3 reads CASSFGTGAYEQYF. The CDR3 bases are TGTGCCAGCAGCTTCGGGACAGGGGCCTACGAGCAGTACTTC.

The CDR3 nucleotides read TGTGCCACCAGTGATTTGCAAGGGTGCTGGGGCGACGAGCAGTACTTC. It encodes CATSDLQGCWGDEQYF. V is TRBV24-1 and J is TRBJ2-7; TRBD1 might be the D (5 bases). The V gene lost 0 bases and the J gene lost 5 bases, with 16 bases spanning the gap. There are 16 residues in the CDR3. Germline V gene sequence: CDR1 KGHDR, CDR2 SFDVKD.

On this clone itself: The same CDR3 can be traced to other DNA sequences in this sample. The chain recombines TRBV4-2 with TRBJ1-1; perhaps TRBD1 as D (5 bases). The CDR3 consists of 12 residues. Germline CDR1 LGHNA, CDR2 YNFKEQ. The germline V and J ends were trimmed by 0 bases and 10 bases, with 9 bases remaining between them. CDR3 sequence: CASSQDTGGAFF. CDR3 bases: TGTGCCAGCAGCCAAGATACCGGGGGAGCTTTCTTT.

The chain employs TRBV19 and TRBJ2-1, with D perhaps matching TRBD2 (7 bases). CDR1 LNHDA and CDR2 SQIVND come from the germline V gene (reference sequence). Trimming removed 4 bases from V and 6 bases from J, with 16 bases in between. The CDR3 contains 15 residues. CDR3 in DNA: TGTGCCAGTAGTAACATGGGGGGGCAGACCAATGAGCAGTTCTTC. It yields the protein CASSNMGGQTNEQFF.

This sequence joins TRBV7-2 and TRBJ1-2, with D possibly TRBD1 on 6 matching bases. Germline V gene data show CDR1 as SGHTA and CDR2 as FQGNSA. CDR3 size: 14 residues. Trimming left V 4 bases short and J 8 bases short, with 17 bases between. The CDR3 spells CASSSDSNYGGYTF. CDR3 DNA sequence: TGTGCCAGCAGCTCGGACAGCAACTACGGGGGCTACACCTTC. Based on the CDR3 plus reference TRBV7-2 and TRBJ1-2, the full variable domain is GAGVSQSPSNKVTEKGKDVELRCDPISGHTALYWYRQSLGQGLEFLIYFQGNSAPDKSGLPSDRFSAERTGGSVSTLTIQRTQQEDSAVYLCASSSDSNYGGYTFGSGTRLTVV.